The 20 T cell receptor beta chains presented below share a single source sample, sequenced in a study of blood T cell repertoires in COVID-19. Sequencing was performed with immunoSEQ multiplex PCR; in TCRdb, only in-frame clones are kept and a portion is missing. The sample yields 60,000 to 75,000 clones, approximately 80% seen once. Sequencing input: peripheral blood. The receptors stem from a woman aged 45-59 years with acute or convalescent COVID-19.

The chain carries TRBV29-1 and TRBJ2-7; D gene unclear. The CDR3 extends over 11 amino acids. The ends were cut back, 0 bases at V and 5 bases at J, with 5 bases in the middle. Germline V lookup: CDR1 SQVTM, CDR2 ANQGSEA. Written as DNA, the CDR3 is TGCAGCGTTGAAGATGTTAACGAGCAGTACTTC. Amino acid sequence: CSVEDVNEQYF.

The V gene is TRBV14, the J gene TRBJ1-1; 7 nucleotides line up with TRBD1. The CDR3 is 15 residues long. In germline, CDR1 is SGHDN, CDR2 FVKESK. V lost 4 bases, J lost 0 bases, and 5 bases stayed unmatched. The CDR3 DNA sequence: TGTGCCAGCAGCCGAGGGGGCCTCATGAACACTGAAGCTTTCTTT. Amino acid sequence: CASSRGGLMNTEAFF.

The chain is built from TRBV7-2 and TRBJ2-7, with TRBD1 identical over 9 bases. Trimming cost V 2 bases and J 6 bases; bases outside gene matches: 2. Germline CDR1 is SGHTA and CDR2 is FQGNSA. There are 13 residues in the CDR3. The DNA of the CDR3 is TGTGCCAGCAGCTTACAGACAGGGGGCGAGCAGTACTTC. This codes for CASSLQTGGEQYF. Complete variable domain (other parts from reference TRBV7-2 and TRBJ2-7): GAGVSQSPSNKVTEKGKDVELRCDPISGHTALYWYRQSLGQGLEFLIYFQGNSAPDKSGLPSDRFSAERTGGSVSTLTIQRTQQEDSAVYLCASSLQTGGEQYFGPGTRLTVT.

The genes are TRBV2 and TRBJ1-5; 12 bases align to TRBD1. CDR3 length: 18 amino acids. The ends lost 7 bases at V and 5 bases at J; junction bases unmatched: 15. Looked up from germline, CDR1 is SNHLY and CDR2 is FYNNEI. CDR3: CASTLSGTGGFGDQPQHF. CDR3 bases: TGTGCCAGCACCCTGAGTGGGACAGGGGGCTTTGGGGATCAGCCCCAGCATTTT.

The chain is built from TRBV11-2 and TRBJ2-5; D unresolved. The V end was cut by 3 bases, the J end by 3 bases, with 2 bases between. The CDR3 sequence is 11 residues long. Per the germline V gene, CDR1 is SGHAT and CDR2 is FQNNGV. Written as DNA, the CDR3 is TGTGCCAGCAGCTTTAAAGAGACCCAGTACTTC. Translated: CASSFKETQYF.

DNA of the CDR3: TGTGCCAGCAGCTTAGGGGTAGGGGGAAGGGGGAATCAGCCCCAGCATTTT. Its protein product is CASSLGVGGRGNQPQHF. The chain recombines TRBV7-9 with TRBJ1-5; the D gene is possibly TRBD1 (6 bases). This CDR3 has 17 amino acids. Germline CDR1 is SEHNR and CDR2 is FQNEAQ (reference sequence). Trimming shortened V by 1 base and J by 4 bases, and 17 bases separated the two germline ends.

The chain joins TRBV7-2 to TRBJ1-4, with D uncertain. This CDR3 is 16 amino acids long. V was pared by 3 bases and J by 7 bases, with 18 bases between. Germline assignment: CDR1 SGHTA and CDR2 FQGNSA. As DNA, the CDR3 is TGTGCCAGCAGCTTTCAAGGTCCAGCGAGCGGTGAAAAACTGTTTTTT. Translation: CASSFQGPASGEKLFF.

This clone was seen a few times. This chain links TRBV2 with TRBJ2-7; a weak D match, TRBD2 (5 bases). The CDR3 is made up of 14 amino acids. Trimming took off 10 bases at V and 6 bases at J, with 22 bases between the two ends. Germline loops: CDR1 SNHLY, CDR2 FYNNEI. CDR3 protein: CAITPSGIRGEQYF. In nucleotides, the CDR3 is TGTGCCATCACGCCCTCCGGGATACGCGGCGAGCAGTACTTC.

This clone appeared many times. This sequence joins TRBV11-2 and TRBJ2-7; TRBD2 aligns across 11 bases. Germline V gives CDR1 SGHAT, CDR2 FQNNGV. V was pared by 5 bases and J by 7 bases, with 13 bases of the junction left unmatched. The CDR3 totals 16 residues. CDR3 sequence reads: CASSPTSGEIKGEQYF. The CDR3 DNA sequence: TGTGCCAGCAGCCCGACTAGCGGGGAGATTAAGGGGGAGCAGTACTTC.

The chain employs TRBV6-4 and TRBJ2-3; 7 positions agree with TRBD2. The CDR3 extends over 15 amino acids. With V trimmed by 3 bases and J by 0 bases, 3 bases remained unmatched. Germline V gene data show CDR1 as MRHNA and CDR2 as SNTAGT. The CDR3 here is CASSERGVSTDTQYF. The CDR3 bases are TGTGCCAGCAGTGAACGGGGGGTAAGCACAGATACGCAGTATTTT.

The chain couples TRBV18 to TRBJ1-6; D remains ambiguous. The CDR3 length is 13 residues. Between the trimmed V and J ends, which lost 6 bases and 4 bases, there was a span of 7 bases. Germline CDR1 is KGHSH and CDR2 is LQKENI. The CDR3 loop reads CASSPSYNSPLHF. The CDR3 nucleotides read TGTGCCAGCTCCCCTTCGTATAATTCACCCCTCCACTTT.

The genes are TRBV9 and TRBJ2-3, with 10 positions matching TRBD1. Germline V lookup: CDR1 SGDLS, CDR2 YYNGEE. The trim removed 4 bases at V and 5 bases at J, leaving 7 bases unmatched. This CDR3 spans 15 amino acids. The CDR3, as DNA: TGTGCCAGCAGCTACCGGGACAGGGGCGGAGATACGCAGTATTTT. Its translation is CASSYRDRGGDTQYF. Supplemented by reference TRBV9 and TRBJ2-3, the full variable domain reads DSGVTQTPKHLITATGQRVTLRCSPRSGDLSVYWYQQSLDQGLQFLIQYYNGEERAKGNILERFSAQQFPDLHSELNLSSLELGDSALYFCASSYRDRGGDTQYFGPGTRLTVL.

This clone has a handful of counts. This chain connects TRBV2 to TRBJ1-2, with D possibly TRBD1 on 5 matching bases. Trimming removed 4 bases from V and 4 bases from J, with 10 bases in between. CDR3 length: 13 amino acids. The germline gives CDR1 SNHLY, CDR2 FYNNEI. CDR3 nucleotide sequence: TGTGCCAGCAGTGCAGGGTTTGGCTATGGCTACACCTTC. Encoded protein: CASSAGFGYGYTF.

The J gene is TRBJ1-5, the V gene TRBV5-5; the D gene is possibly TRBD1 (6 bases). This CDR3 has 17 amino acids. V lost 0 bases and J lost 7, with 20 bases in between. Per the germline V gene, CDR1 is SGHKS and CDR2 is YYEKEE (reference sequence). In DNA form, the CDR3 reads TGTGCCAGCAGCTTGGCCGGGGGGCCCTCCATAGGGCAGCCCCAGCATTTT. It is translated as CASSLAGGPSIGQPQHF.

V and J are TRBV25-1 and TRBJ1-2, with 10 bases matching TRBD1. CDR3 length equals 15 residues. Trimming took 5 bases from V and 0 from J; bases not matched to a gene: 3. Germline loops: CDR1 MGHDK, CDR2 SYGVNS. The CDR3 is CASSFGTGANYGYTF. The CDR3 DNA follows: TGTGCCAGCAGTTTCGGGACAGGGGCTAACTATGGCTACACCTTC.

The sample holds many counts of this clone. The chain combines TRBV7-9 with TRBJ2-7; 7 bases agree with TRBD1. V dropped 5 bases and J dropped 0; count of bases not matched to a gene: 4. The CDR3 has 14 amino acids. Germline loops: CDR1 SEHNR, CDR2 FQNEAQ (reference sequence). The CDR3 sequence is CASSRGQVSYEQYF. CDR3 nucleotide sequence: TGTGCCAGCAGCCGCGGACAGGTCTCCTACGAGCAGTACTTC.

This clone has a single count. At the DNA level, this CDR3 is encoded by other sequences in the same sample as well. The rearrangement joins TRBV5-1 to TRBJ2-2, with TRBD1 matching 7 bases. V was pared by 4 bases and J by 4 bases, with 4 bases of the junction left unmatched. This CDR3 has 14 residues. Germline V gene sequence: CDR1 SGHRS, CDR2 YFSETQ. DNA for the CDR3: TGCGCCAGCAGCGCGACAGGGAGCACCGGGGAGCTGTTTTTT. It yields the protein CASSATGSTGELFF. The full variable domain, rest sourced from reference TRBV5-1 and TRBJ2-2, is KAGVTQTPRYLIKTRGQQVTLSCSPISGHRSVSWYQQTPGQGLQFLFEYFSETQRNKGNFPGRFSGRQFSNSRSEMNVSTLELGDSALYLCASSATGSTGELFFGEGSRLTVL.

The genes are TRBV3-1 (or the pseudogene TRBV3-2) and TRBJ2-7, with 10 bases aligning to TRBD2. There are 16 residues in the CDR3. V was clipped by 3 bases and J by 3 bases; unmatched bases: 8. The V gene's germline CDR1 is LGHDT and CDR2 YNNKEL (reference sequence). The CDR3 spells CASSHPSGRTIYEQYF. The CDR3 region has the DNA TGTGCCAGCAGCCACCCTAGCGGGAGAACTATCTACGAGCAGTACTTC.

The genes are TRBV3-1 (or the pseudogene TRBV3-2) and TRBJ1-5; 7 bases map to TRBD1. The junction had 15 bases not matched to a gene; V was cut back by 3 bases and J by 7 bases. This CDR3 has 17 amino acids. Germline lookup yields CDR1 LGHDT and CDR2 YNNKEL (reference sequence). The CDR3 DNA reads as TGTGCCAGCAGCCATCAAATACTGACAGGGACGGTCCAGCCCCAGCATTTT. Translation: CASSHQILTGTVQPQHF.

CDR3 nucleotides: TGTGCCAGCAGTGAAGCGCACGGAGGGAACTATGGCTACACCTTC. This sequence encodes CASSEAHGGNYGYTF. The chain couples TRBV6-1 to TRBJ1-2; D is unclear. Germline CDR1 reads MNHNS; CDR2 reads SASEGT. The CDR3 is made up of 15 amino acids. V gave up 0 bases and J gave up 2 bases, with 10 bases separating them.